The clone carrying this T cell receptor (beta chain) has just one count. Assay: immunoSEQ multiplex PCR; the TCRdb copy retains only in-frame clones and omits some. Seen here are 200,000 to 300,000 clones, almost 85% observed once, and the top ten hold over 1.5%. These data come from a study of blood T cell repertoires in COVID-19. V shed 5 bases and J shed 3 bases, with 10 bases lying between them. The CDR3 consists of 13 residues. The V gene's germline CDR1 is SGHNT and CDR2 YENEEA. V gene TRBV11-3 combines with J gene TRBJ1-1; D unclear. This clonotype was obtained from an elderly woman with acute or convalescent COVID-19. Sequenced material: peripheral blood. Here the CDR3 reads CASSPGRYTEAFF. Written as DNA, the CDR3 is TGTGCCAGCAGCCCGGGGAGGTACACTGAAGCTTTCTTT.